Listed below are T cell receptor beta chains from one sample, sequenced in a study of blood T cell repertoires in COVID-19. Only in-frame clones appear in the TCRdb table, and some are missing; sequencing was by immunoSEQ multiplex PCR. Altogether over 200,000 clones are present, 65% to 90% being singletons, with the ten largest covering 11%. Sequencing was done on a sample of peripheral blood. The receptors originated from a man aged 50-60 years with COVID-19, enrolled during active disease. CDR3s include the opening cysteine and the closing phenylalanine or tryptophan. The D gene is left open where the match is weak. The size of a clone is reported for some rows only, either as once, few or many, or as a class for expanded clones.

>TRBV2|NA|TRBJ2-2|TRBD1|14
CASLQGSNTGELFF
TGTGCCAGCTTACAGGGGTCAAACACCGGGGAGCTGTTTTTT
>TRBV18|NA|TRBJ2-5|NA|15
CASSIRGGVSETQYF
TGTGCCAGCTCGATCCGAGGAGGAGTATCGGAGACCCAGTACTTC
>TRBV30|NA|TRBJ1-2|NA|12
CAWRSSPWGYTF
TGTGCCTGGAGAAGTAGCCCGTGGGGCTACACCTTC
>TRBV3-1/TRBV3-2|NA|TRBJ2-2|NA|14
CASSQGWGSGELFF
TGTGCCAGCAGCCAAGGTTGGGGCAGCGGGGAGCTGTTTTTT
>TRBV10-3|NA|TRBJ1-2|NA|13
CAIRQGGGYGYTF
TGTGCCATCAGGCAGGGAGGCGGCTATGGCTACACCTTC
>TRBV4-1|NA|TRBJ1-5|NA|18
CASSRATDRRAGNQPQHF
TGCGCCAGCAGCCGCGCGACTGACAGGAGAGCGGGCAATCAGCCCCAGCATTTT
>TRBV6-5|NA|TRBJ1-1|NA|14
CASSSLFLNTEAFF
TGTGCCAGCAGCTCTTTGTTTTTGAACACTGAAGCTTTCTTT
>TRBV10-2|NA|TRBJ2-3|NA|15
CASNPGLPQLNTQYF
TGCGCCAGCAATCCTGGACTCCCACAACTTAATACGCAGTATTTT
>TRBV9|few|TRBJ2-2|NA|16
CASSVGGRGNTGELFF
TGTGCCAGCAGCGTAGGTGGTAGGGGTAATACCGGGGAGCTGTTTTTT
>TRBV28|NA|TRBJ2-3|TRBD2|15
CASSGTSGGPDTQYF
TGTGCCAGCAGTGGGACTAGCGGGGGCCCAGATACGCAGTATTTT
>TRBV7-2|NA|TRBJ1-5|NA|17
CASTPGTWGIAPRGQHF
TGTGCCAGCACCCCTGGGACTTGGGGGATCGCCCCCCGGGGGCAGCATTTT
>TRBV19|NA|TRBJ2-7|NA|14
CASSEQGRSYEQYF
TGTGCCAGTAGCGAACAGGGTAGGTCCTACGAGCAGTACTTC
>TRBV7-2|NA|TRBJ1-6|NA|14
CASRIQTDSHTIHF
TGTGCCAGCAGAATACAAACTGACAGTCACACGATCCACTTT
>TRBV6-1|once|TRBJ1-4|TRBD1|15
CASSETGPPNEKLFF
TGTGCCAGCAGTGAGACAGGGCCGCCTAATGAAAAACTGTTTTTT
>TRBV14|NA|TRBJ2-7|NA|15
CASSQDRTHSYEQYF
TGTGCCAGCAGCCAAGACAGGACACACTCCTACGAGCAGTACTTC
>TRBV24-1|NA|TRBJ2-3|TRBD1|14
CATADRGAADTQYF
TGTGCCACCGCAGACAGGGGAGCGGCAGATACGCAGTATTTT
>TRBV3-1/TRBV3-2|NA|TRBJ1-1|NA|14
CASTSAGMNTEAFF
TGTGCCAGCACCTCGGCGGGTATGAACACTGAAGCTTTCTTT
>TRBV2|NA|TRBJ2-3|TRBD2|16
CASSQPGLALADTQYF
TGTGCCAGCAGTCAACCGGGACTAGCTCTTGCAGATACGCAGTATTTT
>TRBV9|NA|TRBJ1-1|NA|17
CASSALKGGPEYTEAFF
TGTGCCAGCAGCGCCTTGAAGGGGGGGCCTGAGTACACTGAAGCTTTCTTT
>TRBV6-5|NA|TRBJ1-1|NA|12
CASRRGNTEAFF
TGTGCCAGCAGAAGGGGGAATACTGAAGCTTTCTTT
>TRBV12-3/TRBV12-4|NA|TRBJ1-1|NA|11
CASTLQSEAFF
TGTGCCAGCACCTTACAGAGTGAAGCTTTCTTT
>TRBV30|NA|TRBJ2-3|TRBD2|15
CAWSEGSGGADTQYF
TGTGCCTGGAGCGAAGGCAGCGGGGGAGCAGATACGCAGTATTTT
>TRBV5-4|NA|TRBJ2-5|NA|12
CASSLDEETQYF
TGTGCCAGCAGCTTGGACGAGGAGACCCAGTACTTC
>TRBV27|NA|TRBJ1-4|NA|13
CASSRWGDEKLFF
TGTGCCAGCAGCCGCTGGGGCGATGAAAAACTGTTTTTT
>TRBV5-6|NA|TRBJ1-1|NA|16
CASSFRGVGVNTEAFF
TGTGCCAGCAGTTTCCGGGGAGTCGGGGTGAACACTGAAGCTTTCTTT
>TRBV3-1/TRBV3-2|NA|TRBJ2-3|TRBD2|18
CASSQGPSGRTVTDTQYF
TGTGCCAGCAGCCAAGGGCCTAGCGGGAGGACCGTCACAGATACGCAGTATTTT
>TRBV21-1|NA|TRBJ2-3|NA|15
CASSDRLAYTDTQYF
TGTGCCAGCAGCGATAGACTAGCTTACACAGATACGCAGTATTTT
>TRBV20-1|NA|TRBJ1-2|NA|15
CSASFSGVGSHGYTF
TGCAGTGCTAGTTTTTCTGGTGTGGGGAGTCACGGCTACACCTTC
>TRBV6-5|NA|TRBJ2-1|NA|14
CASSYSKERHEQFF
TGTGCCAGCAGTTACTCGAAGGAGCGACATGAGCAGTTCTTC
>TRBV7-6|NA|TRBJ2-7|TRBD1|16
CASSLQPGTVSYEQYF
TGTGCCAGCAGCCTCCAGCCGGGGACAGTCTCCTACGAGCAGTACTTC
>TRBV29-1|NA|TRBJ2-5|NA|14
CSVPLTPQTETQYF
TGCAGCGTTCCCCTGACTCCACAAACGGAGACCCAGTACTTC
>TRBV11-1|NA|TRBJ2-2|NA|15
CASSLRETNTGELFF
TGTGCCAGCAGCCTCAGGGAAACGAACACCGGGGAGCTGTTTTTT
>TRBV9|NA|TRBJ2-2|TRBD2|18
CASSVGTSGGTGTGELFF
TGTGCCAGCAGCGTAGGGACTAGCGGGGGGACGGGCACCGGGGAGCTGTTTTTT
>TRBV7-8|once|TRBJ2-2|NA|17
CASSLAYFIEDTGELFF
TGTGCCAGCAGCTTAGCTTACTTCATCGAGGACACCGGGGAGCTGTTTTTT
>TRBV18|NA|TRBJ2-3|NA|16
CASSPQGGSSTDTQYF
TGTGCCAGCTCACCTCAGGGAGGCTCTAGCACAGATACGCAGTATTTT
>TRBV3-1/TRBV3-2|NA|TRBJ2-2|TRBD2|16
CASSQGLAGVTGELFF
TGTGCCAGCAGCCAAGGGCTAGCGGGTGTCACCGGGGAGCTGTTTTTT
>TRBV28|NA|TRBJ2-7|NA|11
CASSPTYEQYF
TGTGCCAGCAGCCCAACCTACGAGCAGTACTTC
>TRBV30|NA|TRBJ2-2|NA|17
CAWTLMGNIANTGELFF
TGTGCCTGGACCTTGATGGGCAATATAGCGAACACCGGGGAGCTGTTTTTT
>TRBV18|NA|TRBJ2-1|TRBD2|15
CASSSPAGGPNEQFF
TGTGCCAGCTCATCGCCGGCGGGAGGGCCCAATGAGCAGTTCTTC
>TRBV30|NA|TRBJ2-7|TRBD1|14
CAWSAVGQEYEQYF
TGTGCCTGGAGTGCAGTGGGACAGGAATACGAGCAGTACTTC
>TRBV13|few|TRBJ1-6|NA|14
CASSVREKNSPLHF
TGTGCCAGCAGCGTCCGGGAAAAGAATTCACCCCTCCACTTT
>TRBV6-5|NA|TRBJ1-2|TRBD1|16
CASSYSMGQGDNGYTF
TGTGCCAGCAGTTACTCGATGGGACAGGGGGATAATGGCTACACCTTC
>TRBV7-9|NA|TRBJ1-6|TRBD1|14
CASSEQGINSPLHF
TGTGCCAGCAGCGAACAGGGGATTAATTCACCCCTCCACTTT
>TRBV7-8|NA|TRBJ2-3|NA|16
CASSLWRGGSTDTQYF
TGTGCCAGCAGCTTATGGCGGGGCGGGAGCACAGATACGCAGTATTTT
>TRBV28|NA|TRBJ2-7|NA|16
CASSLYFSGRSYEQYF
TGTGCCAGCAGTTTATATTTTTCAGGCAGATCCTACGAGCAGTACTTC
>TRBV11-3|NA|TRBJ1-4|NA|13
CASSSGANEKLFF
TGTGCCAGCAGCTCGGGAGCTAATGAAAAACTGTTTTTT
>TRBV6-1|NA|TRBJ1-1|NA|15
CASSEGQGLNTEAFF
TGTGCCAGCAGTGAAGGGCAGGGACTTAACACTGAAGCTTTCTTT
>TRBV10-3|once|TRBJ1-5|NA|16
CAISESGQRNNQPQHF
TGTGCCATCAGTGAGTCCGGACAGAGAAATAATCAGCCCCAGCATTTT
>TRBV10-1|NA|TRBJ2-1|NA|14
CATNRQGGYNEQFF
TGCGCCACCAATCGTCAGGGGGGTTACAATGAGCAGTTCTTC
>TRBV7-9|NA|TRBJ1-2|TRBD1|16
CASTPVLYRGFYGYTF
TGTGCCAGCACCCCCGTCCTCTACAGGGGTTTCTATGGCTACACCTTC
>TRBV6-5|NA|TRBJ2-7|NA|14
CASSPFHGAYEQYF
TGTGCCAGCAGTCCCTTCCATGGAGCCTACGAGCAGTACTTC
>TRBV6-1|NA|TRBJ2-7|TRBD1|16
CASSGEADRGTYEQYF
TGTGCCAGCAGTGGGGAGGCGGACAGGGGAACCTACGAGCAGTACTTC
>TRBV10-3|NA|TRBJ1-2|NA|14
CACENPNRSQSYTF
TGTGCCTGCGAAAACCCCAACAGATCACAGAGCTACACCTTC
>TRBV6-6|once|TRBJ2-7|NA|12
CASSPQTAKQYF
TGTGCCAGCAGCCCACAGACAGCCAAGCAGTACTTC